The 26 T cell receptor beta chains listed next were all sequenced from one sample in a study of blood T cell dynamics during melanoma immunotherapy. Regarding time point: week 3, after first cycle of checkpoint inhibitor. Some clones are missing from TCRdb's copy, which holds only in-frame ones; the method was immunoSEQ multiplex PCR. The table includes approximately 11,000 clones, roughly 87% detected once. The sequencing here drew on blood, taken from a patient treated with checkpoint blockade. The receptors here all came from a human donor with melanoma.

The chain combines TRBV7-2 with TRBJ2-7; 9 nucleotides match TRBD2. The germline V gene has CDR1 SGHTA and CDR2 FQGNSA. The ends lost 3 bases at V and 0 bases at J; junction bases unmatched: 6. This CDR3 is built from 16 residues. The CDR3 is CASSLGLSGSSYEQYF. Written as DNA, the CDR3 is TGTGCCAGCAGCTTGGGCCTTAGCGGGAGCTCCTACGAGCAGTACTTC.

CDR3 DNA: TGTGCCAGCAGCTTATTGGGCCCGCGCGATACGCAGTATTTT. As protein: CASSLLGPRDTQYF. V and J are TRBV7-8 and TRBJ2-3; D gene ambiguous. V was cut by 2 bases and J by 6 bases, with 12 bases left in between. Germline V gene lookup returns CDR1 SGHVS and CDR2 FQNEAQ. The length of the CDR3 is 14 residues.

The V and J genes are TRBV5-1 and TRBJ2-1, with 8 bases matching TRBD2. V gave up 4 bases and J gave up 0 bases; unmatched junction bases: 6. Germline assignment: CDR1 SGHRS and CDR2 YFSETQ. The CDR3 loop spans 16 amino acids. The CDR3 loop reads CASSPKSGSSYNEQFF. For the CDR3, the DNA is TGCGCCAGCAGCCCCAAAAGCGGGAGCTCCTACAATGAGCAGTTCTTC.

The chain links TRBV2 to TRBJ1-4, with D perhaps matching TRBD1 (5 bases). From germline, CDR1 is SNHLY and CDR2 FYNNEI. Trimming removed 5 bases at V and 4 bases at J, with 11 bases between. CDR3 length equals 14 residues. The CDR3 nucleotides read TGTGCCAGCAGTCCAGGGTGGGGTAATGAAAAACTGTTTTTT. As protein: CASSPGWGNEKLFF.

V gene TRBV18 combines with J gene TRBJ2-5; TRBD1 matches at 8 bases. Germline-derived CDR1 and CDR2 are KGHSH and LQKENI. The CDR3 sequence is 14 residues long. J was trimmed by 5 bases and V by 3 bases; bases with no gene match: 5. Here the CDR3 DNA reads TGTGCCAGCTCACCGGCAGGGGGCTGGGAGACCCAGTACTTC. As protein: CASSPAGGWETQYF. The full variable domain, in which reference TRBV18 and TRBJ2-5 provide the parts outside the CDR3, is NAGVMQNPRHLVRRRGQEARLRCSPMKGHSHVYWYRQLPEEGLKFMVYLQKENIIDESGMPKERFSAEFPKEGPSILRIQQVVRGDSAAYFCASSPAGGWETQYFGPGTRLLVL.

The chain combines TRBV7-9 with TRBJ2-3; D not resolved. V was pared by 5 bases and J by 0 bases, with 12 bases between. The germline gives CDR1 SEHNR, CDR2 FQNEAQ (reference sequence). This CDR3 comprises 15 residues. The CDR3 region has the DNA TGTGCCAGCAGCACCGTCTGGCGGAGCACAGATACGCAGTATTTT. It codes for CASSTVWRSTDTQYF. The full variable domain, in which reference TRBV7-9 and TRBJ2-3 provide the parts outside the CDR3, is DTGVSQNPRHKITKRGQNVTFRCDPISEHNRLYWYRQTLGQGPEFLTYFQNEAQLEKSRLLSDRFSAERPKGSFSTLEIQRTEQGDSAMYLCASSTVWRSTDTQYFGPGTRLTVL.

This chain links TRBV7-9 with TRBJ2-3, with 7 bases that match TRBD2. The V segment lost 7 bases and the J segment 6 bases; nucleotides outside the gene matches: 19. Germline CDR1 is SEHNR and CDR2 is FQNEAQ (reference sequence). The CDR3 is made up of 17 amino acids. CDR3 nucleotide sequence: TGTGCCAGCAACCGCCTCTTCGGGGGGAGGGCCAGGGATACGCAGTATTTT. It is translated as CASNRLFGGRARDTQYF.

This chain joins TRBV11-1 and TRBJ2-2; D uncertain. V was trimmed by 5 bases and J by 0 bases, leaving 10 bases between them. The germline gives CDR1 SGHAT, CDR2 FQDESV (reference sequence). There are 15 residues in the CDR3. CDR3 region: CASSPPAANTGELFF. CDR3 DNA sequence: TGTGCCAGCAGCCCCCCGGCGGCGAACACCGGGGAGCTGTTTTTT.

The V gene is TRBV18, the J gene TRBJ2-6; D may be TRBD1 (7 bases). The V gene lost 3 bases and the J gene lost 3 bases, with 15 bases spanning the gap. The CDR3 sequence is 17 residues long. The germline CDR1 and CDR2 sequences are KGHSH and LQKENI. The DNA of the CDR3 is TGTGCCAGCTCACCTACCGGAGGGGGCAGTGGGGCCAACGTCCTGACTTTC. It is translated as CASSPTGGGSGANVLTF.

This clone was observed once. The J gene is TRBJ2-7, the V gene TRBV28; 13 nucleotides line up with TRBD2. The germline V gene has CDR1 MDHEN and CDR2 SYDVKM. V gave up 5 bases and J gave up 4 bases; unmatched junction bases: 2. CDR3 length equals 14 residues. The DNA for the CDR3 is TGTGCCAGCAGTCGGACTAGCGGGAGTTACGAGCAGTACTTC. It codes for CASSRTSGSYEQYF.

The chain recombines TRBV18 with TRBJ2-7, with 10 nucleotides matching TRBD2. The V segment lost 3 bases and the J segment 1 base; nucleotides outside the gene matches: 3. The germline V gene encodes CDR1 KGHSH and CDR2 LQKENI. There are 15 residues in the CDR3. The CDR3 sequence is CASSPQGLASYEQYF. The CDR3 coding sequence is TGTGCCAGCTCACCCCAGGGACTAGCGTCCTACGAGCAGTACTTC.

The table lists this clone with a count of one. The gene calls are TRBV19 and TRBJ2-1; TRBD1 aligns across 7 bases. CDR1 is LNHDA and CDR2 is SQIVND in the germline V gene (reference sequence). This CDR3 is built from 16 residues. J lost 4 bases, V lost 0 bases, and 6 bases had no gene match. CDR3 protein: CASSIDFVQGYNEQFF. CDR3 nucleotides: TGTGCCAGTAGTATAGATTTTGTACAGGGGTACAATGAGCAGTTCTTC.

As for this clone: An end of the junction differs from the germline gene, which may be a read error. The V call is TRBV7-7, the J call TRBJ1-4; unclear D gene. CDR1 and CDR2 from the germline V gene are SSHAT and FNYEAQ (reference sequence). The CDR3 is 13 amino acids. CDR3 sequence reads: CASSLGTGEKLFF. The CDR3 nucleotides read TGTGCTAGCAGCTTAGGCACGGGGGAAAAACTGTTTTTT.

The chain uses TRBV11-3 and TRBJ2-5, with D perhaps being TRBD1 or TRBD2 (5 bases each). This CDR3 has 13 residues. Germline CDR1 SGHNT, CDR2 YENEEA. V lost 3 bases and J lost 11, with 16 bases in between. The CDR3 sequence: CASSFGERGEQYF. The DNA for the CDR3 is TGTGCCAGCAGCTTCGGAGAACGAGGGGAGCAGTACTTC.

The J gene is TRBJ2-3, the V gene TRBV9, with 8 bases that match TRBD1. Germline loops: CDR1 SGDLS, CDR2 YYNGEE. The CDR3 totals 16 residues. The J segment lost 3 bases and the V segment lost 1 base, leaving 7 bases of the junction unmatched. This chain's CDR3 is CASSVLRDRRTDTQYF. The CDR3 nucleotides read TGTGCCAGCAGCGTACTCCGGGACAGGAGGACAGATACGCAGTATTTT. Looking up the rest from reference TRBV9 and TRBJ2-3 gives the full variable domain: DSGVTQTPKHLITATGQRVTLRCSPRSGDLSVYWYQQSLDQGLQFLIQYYNGEERAKGNILERFSAQQFPDLHSELNLSSLELGDSALYFCASSVLRDRRTDTQYFGPGTRLTVL.

The chain employs TRBV11-2 and TRBJ2-1, with 13 bases fitting TRBD2. V was pared by 3 bases and J by 9 bases, with 8 bases of the junction left unmatched. CDR3 length: 16 amino acids. Germline V gene lookup returns CDR1 SGHAT and CDR2 FQNNGV. In nucleotides, the CDR3 is TGTGCCAGCAGCTTTCTGGGACTAGCGGGACGGGGTGAGCAGTTCTTC. Amino acids: CASSFLGLAGRGEQFF.

The chain combines TRBV27 with TRBJ2-3; D call uncertain. The CDR3 sequence is 14 residues long. Germline V CDR1 and CDR2: MNHEY, SMNVEV (reference sequence). Trimming left V 6 bases short and J 4 bases short, with 14 bases between. The CDR3 DNA reads TGTGCCAGCAGCCCCTTAGGTAGGGCAGATACGCAGTATTTT. Translated, it gives CASSPLGRADTQYF.

The chain links TRBV7-2 to TRBJ2-2; TRBD2 might be the D (5 bases). V lost 3 bases to trimming and J lost 4 bases, with 9 bases between them. This CDR3 comprises 14 residues. Germline V gene sequence: CDR1 SGHTA, CDR2 FQGNSA. The CDR3 reads CASSFGKGTGELFF. CDR3 DNA: TGTGCCAGCAGCTTCGGGAAAGGCACCGGGGAGCTGTTTTTT. Using reference TRBV7-2 and TRBJ2-2 for the parts outside the CDR3, the full variable domain is GAGVSQSPSNKVTEKGKDVELRCDPISGHTALYWYRQSLGQGLEFLIYFQGNSAPDKSGLPSDRFSAERTGGSVSTLTIQRTQQEDSAVYLCASSFGKGTGELFFGEGSRLTVL.

The chain recombines TRBV2 with TRBJ1-2; D call uncertain. This CDR3 has 13 residues. V lost 6 bases and J 5 bases, leaving 13 bases between the germline ends. The V gene's germline CDR1 is SNHLY and CDR2 FYNNEI. CDR3 nucleotide sequence: TGTGCCAGCAGCCCACGCGGGCGATATGGCTACACCTTC. Translating gives CASSPRGRYGYTF.

This sequence joins TRBV5-1 and TRBJ2-7; D may match TRBD1 or TRBD2 (6 bases each). Between the trimmed V and J ends, which lost 4 bases and 3 bases, there was a span of 14 bases. Germline lookup yields CDR1 SGHRS and CDR2 YFSETQ. There are 14 residues in the CDR3. CDR3 nucleotides: TGCGCCAGCAGCCCGGTGGGGGGACACTACGAGCAGTACTTC. It specifies CASSPVGGHYEQYF.

The chain links TRBV5-4 to TRBJ2-5; no definite D call. Germline CDR1 is SGHNT and CDR2 is YYREEE (reference sequence). Trimming stripped 0 bases from V and 2 bases from J, with 5 bases between. The CDR3 spans 13 residues. In DNA form, the CDR3 reads TGTGCCAGCAGCTTGGGGGAACAAGAGACCCAGTACTTC. Residues: CASSLGEQETQYF.

The chain links TRBV28 to TRBJ1-2; D is ambiguous. Germline V gene sequence: CDR1 MDHEN, CDR2 SYDVKM. The V and J ends lost 3 bases and 4 bases respectively, with 6 bases between them. This CDR3 is 12 amino acids long. CDR3 amino acids: CASSFGLYGYTF. The CDR3 DNA follows: TGTGCCAGCAGTTTCGGCCTCTATGGCTACACCTTC.

V is TRBV5-1 and J is TRBJ2-4; D call uncertain. V lost 3 bases, J lost 7 bases, and 11 bases lay in between. Germline-derived CDR1 and CDR2 are SGHRS and YFSETQ. The CDR3 covers 13 residues. The CDR3 nucleotides are TGCGCCAGCAGCTACGCCAATGGGAACATTCAGTACTTC. Amino acid sequence: CASSYANGNIQYF.

This clone appeared a single time. This rearrangement joins TRBV7-9 to TRBJ2-1; TRBD2 matches 12 bases. Germline CDR1 reads SEHNR; CDR2 reads FQNEAQ (reference sequence). The J segment lost 6 bases and the V segment lost 5 bases, leaving 8 bases of the junction unmatched. This CDR3 spans 16 amino acids. The CDR3 here is CASSPPSGRAVNEQFF. The CDR3 coding sequence is TGTGCCAGCAGCCCCCCTAGCGGGAGGGCGGTCAATGAGCAGTTCTTC.

The chain recombines TRBV4-1 with TRBJ1-1, with D possibly TRBD1 on 6 matching bases. CDR1 is MGHRA and CDR2 is YSYEKL in the germline V gene. V lost 3 bases and J 4 bases, leaving 18 bases between the germline ends. This CDR3 spans 16 amino acids. The CDR3 DNA is TGCGCCAGCAGCCAGCACGGGGGGGGCAAGGGCACTGAAGCTTTCTTT. Protein product: CASSQHGGGKGTEAFF.

CDR3 loop: CASNPTSGMGNEQFF. The CDR3 DNA sequence: TGTGCCAGTAACCCGACTAGCGGGATGGGAAATGAGCAGTTCTTC. V usage is TRBV19 and J usage is TRBJ2-1, with 11 nucleotides matching TRBD2. V was pared by 7 bases and J by 7 bases, with 9 bases of the junction left unmatched. The CDR3 length is 15 residues. Germline V CDR1 and CDR2: LNHDA, SQIVND (reference sequence).